This T cell receptor beta chain originates from a study of blood T cells in healthy people across ages. The use of a sample-barcoded 5' primer and a J-beta primer mix characterized a second PCR of roughly 6 to 11 cycles. TCRdb itself ran the 5' RACE reads through MiXCR, one entry per CDR3 protein. The sample shows roughly 1.6 million distinct CDR3 sequences, about 35% of them seen only once. CDR3 size: 12 residues. Germline CDR1 DFQATT, CDR2 SNEGSKA (reference sequence). Trimming removed 1 base from V and 10 bases from J, with 13 bases in between. This receptor was taken from a young woman in good health. The chain combines TRBV20-1 with TRBJ1-2, with D perhaps matching TRBD1 (5 bases). The sequenced material came from blood. The CDR3 is CSARVPGTDYTF. CDR3 coding DNA: TGCAGTGCTAGAGTGCCAGGGACTGACTACACCTTC.